This is a list of T cell receptor beta chains from one sample in a study of regulatory T cells in long-lasting Graves disease. TCRdb reprocessed the multiplex PCR reads with MiXCR, giving one entry per CDR3 protein. The sample yields some 500,000 distinct CDR3 sequences, about 13% seen once. The sample was also linked to a second study, of T cells in Graves' hyperthyroidism and ophthalmopathy.

The starting material was peripheral blood mononuclear cells (PBMCs), obtained at new diagnosis, from a patient treated with antithyroid drugs. These receptors all come from a man aged 25-45 years with Graves disease. The CDR3 runs from the conserved cysteine through the conserved F or W. A D gene is named only where the DNA matches it firmly. For some rows the clone size is stated as once, few or many, or as a class when expanded; others skip it.

many	NA	TRBJ2-5	TRBV7-9	CASSKGVARVQETQYF	TGTGCCAGCAGCAAGGGCGTGGCGAGGGTTCAAGAGACCCAGTACTTC
many	NA	TRBJ2-1	TRBV12-3/TRBV12-4	CASSFGTEQFF	TGTGCCAGCAGTTTTGGAACCGAGCAGTTCTTC
NA	NA	TRBJ2-3	TRBV12-3/TRBV12-4	CASSLGGAGITDTQYF	TGTGCCAGCAGTTTAGGAGGGGCAGGGATCACAGATACGCAGTATTTT
NA	NA	TRBJ2-2	TRBV5-1	CAGSFGTRDGELFF	TGCGCCGGCAGCTTTGGGACAAGGGACGGGGAGCTGTTTTTT
NA	NA	TRBJ1-5	TRBV4-1	CASSPLDSVNQPQHF	TGCGCCAGCAGCCCCCTGGACAGCGTCAATCAGCCCCAGCATTTT
many	TRBD2	TRBJ2-3	TRBV20-1	CSASPRGSGKDTQYF	TGCAGTGCTTCCCCCCGGGGTAGCGGGAAGGATACGCAGTATTTT
many	NA	TRBJ2-3	TRBV2	CASSSAGYITDTQYF	TGTGCCAGCAGTTCAGCAGGATATATCACAGATACGCAGTATTTT
NA	NA	TRBJ2-7	TRBV13	CASSPPGSTGAGSSYEQYF	TGTGCCAGCAGCCCCCCGGGGTCTACCGGGGCTGGCAGCTCCTACGAGCAGTACTTC
few	NA	TRBJ1-5	TRBV6-2/TRBV6-3	CASSYSEGMSQPQHF	TGTGCCAGCAGTTATTCAGAAGGGATGAGTCAGCCCCAGCATTTT
few	NA	TRBJ2-3	TRBV20-1	CSAVDSTPDTQYF	TGCAGTGCTGTGGACTCAACTCCAGATACGCAGTATTTT
many	TRBD2	TRBJ2-3	TRBV20-1	CSASARTSGAADTQYF	TGCAGTGCTAGCGCTAGGACTAGCGGGGCAGCAGATACGCAGTATTTT
few	TRBD2	TRBJ2-1	TRBV10-3	CAISELGGSGSVEQFF	TGTGCCATCAGTGAGTTGGGAGGTAGCGGGAGTGTGGAGCAGTTCTTC
few	NA	TRBJ2-1	TRBV27	CASRRFYNEQFF	TGTGCCAGCAGGCGATTCTACAATGAGCAGTTCTTC
many	NA	TRBJ2-7	TRBV7-2	CASSPSRVSEQYF	TGTGCCAGCAGTCCGTCGAGAGTTTCCGAGCAGTACTTC
many	TRBD1	TRBJ1-2	TRBV28	CASSSTQGVGGYTF	TGTGCCAGCAGTTCGACGCAGGGGGTGGGTGGCTACACCTTC
many	NA	TRBJ1-4	TRBV25-1	CASSELGQALTNEKLFF	TGTGCCAGCAGTGAATTGGGGCAGGCTTTAACTAATGAAAAACTGTTTTTT
many	NA	TRBJ1-1	TRBV5-6	CASSLNWGTTEAFF	TGTGCCAGCAGCTTGAATTGGGGTACAACTGAAGCTTTCTTT
many	TRBD1	TRBJ1-6	TRBV19	CASSIGVWTGEHSPLHF	TGTGCCAGTAGTATCGGTGTGTGGACAGGGGAACATTCACCCCTCCACTTT
few	NA	TRBJ2-2	TRBV19	CASSTSSGPNTGELFF	TGTGCCAGTAGTACTTCAAGCGGACCGAACACCGGGGAGCTGTTTTTT
many	TRBD2	TRBJ2-7	TRBV27	CADRAPGTSGYEQYF	TGTGCCGACCGGGCACCGGGGACTAGCGGTTACGAGCAGTACTTC
many	NA	TRBJ1-1	TRBV2	CASSGQGVSAFF	TGTGCCAGCAGTGGGCAGGGAGTGTCGGCTTTCTTT
few	NA	TRBJ2-2	TRBV6-1	CASSPDTWNTGELFF	TGTGCCAGCAGTCCCGACACGTGGAACACCGGGGAGCTGTTTTTT